The entry below gives a single T cell receptor (beta chain) sequence along with its context. Trimming pared 4 bases from V and 2 bases from J, leaving 9 bases between. CDR3 length: 13 amino acids. The germline V gene encodes CDR1 SGHNT and CDR2 YYREEE (reference sequence). Ipilimumab, 1 mg/kg, started 14 to 28 days after autologous transplant. These data are taken from a study of ipilimumab plus nivolumab after autologous stem cell transplantation. Assay: immunoSEQ multiplex PCR; the TCRdb copy retains only in-frame clones and omits some. Of some 87,000 clones in the sample, 75% to 85% were seen once.

The receptor comes from a male donor with diffuse large B-cell lymphoma. The rearrangement links TRBV5-4 to TRBJ1-2; D is undetermined. Sample: PBMCs, taken in a trial of ipilimumab plus nivolumab as post-transplant consolidation. CDR3 in amino acids: CASSPDGNYGYTF. The CDR3 coding sequence is TGTGCCAGCAGCCCCGACGGGAACTATGGCTACACCTTC.